The subject of this entry is one T cell receptor (beta chain). These data are taken from a study of blood T cell repertoires in COVID-19. Across the study: COVID-19 samples, acute and convalescent, were from the United States, Italy and Spain.

Repertoires were generated with immunoSEQ multiplex PCR, while TCRdb's copy carries only in-frame clones and drops some. The sample lists 150,000 to 180,000 clones, roughly four fifths occurring once. V lost 4 bases and J lost 0, with 13 bases in between. CDR3 length equals 16 residues. In germline, CDR1 is MRHNA, CDR2 SNTAGT. The chain has TRBV6-4 and TRBJ1-5; D gene uncertain. Sequencing was done on a sample of peripheral blood. This receptor was obtained from an older woman with COVID-19, enrolled during active disease. DNA of the CDR3: TGTGCCAGCAGTGTGGCGGCCTATTATAGCAATCAGCCCCAGCATTTT. Its protein product is CASSVAAYYSNQPQHF.